A single T cell receptor beta chain is shown here with its context. The antigen remains undetermined. This sample was included in a study of T cell repertoires in cytomegalovirus infection. TCRdb ran MiXCR on the reads and lists one entry per CDR3 protein. The sample lists a few hundred thousand distinct CDR3 sequences, about 34% seen once, with approximately 12% in the top ten. This CDR3 is built from 16 residues. Germline assignment: CDR1 SGHVS and CDR2 FNYEAQ. The J segment lost 6 bases and the V segment lost 5 bases, leaving 9 bases of the junction unmatched. The chain carries TRBV7-6 and TRBJ2-1; TRBD2 matches 11 bases. The sequencing here drew on cultured PBMCs, taken from culture after CMV antigen stimulation. This TCR was recovered from a human donor in good health (CMV status not recorded). Some clones in this sample may be carry-over from other donors' samples. CDR3 loop: CASSLLLAGDLNEQFF. The CDR3 region has the DNA TGTGCCAGCAGCCTGTTACTAGCGGGAGATCTCAATGAGCAGTTCTTC.